Given below is one T cell receptor beta chain in context. Its antigen is as yet unknown. These data originate in a study of radiation and T cells in renal cell carcinoma. Study-level points and caveats: In blood, top tumor clones expanded by 2 weeks, shrinking by 4.

Using immunoSEQ multiplex PCR, the repertoire was profiled, and TCRdb retains in-frame clones only, with some absent. The sample consists of about 130,000 clones, 81% of them appearing once. Documented time point: blood 2 weeks post-SBRT. The treatment here: 15 Gy SBRT to primary tumor, nephrectomy 4 weeks later. After SBRT, blood was collected at 2 and 4 weeks, plus baseline. The V segment lost 6 bases and the J segment 15 bases; nucleotides outside the gene matches: 9. The length of the CDR3 is 12 residues. CDR1 MNHEY and CDR2 SVGAGI come from the germline V gene. The sample here was blood, taken from a patient whose treatment included radiotherapy and nephrectomy. This clonotype was sampled from a woman aged 55-69 years with renal cell carcinoma. The chain has TRBV6-5 and TRBJ2-4; 9 positions agree with TRBD1. DNA for the CDR3: TGTGCCAGCAGAGGACAGGGGTCGTTTGCGTACTTC. This encodes CASRGQGSFAYF.